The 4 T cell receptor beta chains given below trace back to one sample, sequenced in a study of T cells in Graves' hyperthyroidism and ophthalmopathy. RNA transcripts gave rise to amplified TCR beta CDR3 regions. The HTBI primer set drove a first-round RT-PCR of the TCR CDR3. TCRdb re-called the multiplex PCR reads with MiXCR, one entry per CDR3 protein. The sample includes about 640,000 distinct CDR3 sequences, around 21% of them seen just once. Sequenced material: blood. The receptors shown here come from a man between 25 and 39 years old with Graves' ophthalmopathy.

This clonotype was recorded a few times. The CDR3 protein is CASSSGRTGELFF. Written as DNA, the CDR3 is TGTGCCAGTAGCAGCGGGAGAACCGGGGAGCTGTTTTTT. The chain uses TRBV7-2 and TRBJ2-2; 8 nucleotides agree with TRBD2. The CDR3 has 13 amino acids. Germline assignment: CDR1 SGHTA and CDR2 FQGNSA. V dropped 9 bases and J dropped 5; count of bases not matched to a gene: 5. The full variable domain, completed using reference TRBV7-2 and TRBJ2-2, is GAGVSQSPSNKVTEKGKDVELRCDPISGHTALYWYRQSLGQGLEFLIYFQGNSAPDKSGLPSDRFSAERTGGSVSTLTIQRTQQEDSAVYLCASSSGRTGELFFGEGSRLTVL.

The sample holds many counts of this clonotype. The CDR3 loop reads CASSVEGLSPLHF. The CDR3 DNA reads as TGTGCCAGCAGTGTCGAAGGCCTTTCACCCCTCCACTTT. This chain connects TRBV2 to TRBJ1-6; the D is unclear. Trimming took off 4 bases at V and 9 bases at J, with 10 bases between the two ends. This CDR3 is built from 13 residues. The germline CDR1 and CDR2 sequences are SNHLY and FYNNEI.

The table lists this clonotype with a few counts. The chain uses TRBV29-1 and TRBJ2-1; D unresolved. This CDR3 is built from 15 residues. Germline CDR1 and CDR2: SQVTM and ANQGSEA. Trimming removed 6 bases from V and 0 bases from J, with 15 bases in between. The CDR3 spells CSVEPFSSSYNEQFF. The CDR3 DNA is TGCAGCGTGGAACCGTTCTCTAGCTCCTACAATGAGCAGTTCTTC.

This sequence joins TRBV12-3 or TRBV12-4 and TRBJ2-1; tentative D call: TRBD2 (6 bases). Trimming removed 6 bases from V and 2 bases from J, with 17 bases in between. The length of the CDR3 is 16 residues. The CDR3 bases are TGTGCCAGCAGGTCCCCTAGCGAAAGGACCTACAATGAGCAGTTCTTC. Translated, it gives CASRSPSERTYNEQFF.